This T cell receptor (beta chain) came from a study of blood T cell repertoires in COVID-19. Overall study: The United States, Italy and Spain provided the acute and convalescent COVID-19 samples.

Original processing notes: Researchers report that nucleated cell counts were estimated from reference gene primer amplification. The protocol was immunoSEQ multiplex PCR, while the TCRdb copy is restricted to in-frame clones and leaves out a portion. That table supplies the V and J calls and clone size; D and trimming were determined from the DNA. The table lists tens of thousands of clones, around 88% of them singletons. The CDR3 runs to 16 residues. Germline CDR1 reads MRHNA; CDR2 reads SNTAGT. J gave up 4 bases and V 3 bases, and 6 bases lay outside the gene matches. The chain combines TRBV6-4 with TRBJ1-2, with 12 bases fitting TRBD1. The source is a man between 60 and 75 years old with acute or convalescent COVID-19. The source material was peripheral blood. CDR3 sequence: CASSETGTGGFYGYTF. The CDR3 DNA follows: TGTGCCAGCAGTGAAACCGGGACAGGGGGCTTCTATGGCTACACCTTC.